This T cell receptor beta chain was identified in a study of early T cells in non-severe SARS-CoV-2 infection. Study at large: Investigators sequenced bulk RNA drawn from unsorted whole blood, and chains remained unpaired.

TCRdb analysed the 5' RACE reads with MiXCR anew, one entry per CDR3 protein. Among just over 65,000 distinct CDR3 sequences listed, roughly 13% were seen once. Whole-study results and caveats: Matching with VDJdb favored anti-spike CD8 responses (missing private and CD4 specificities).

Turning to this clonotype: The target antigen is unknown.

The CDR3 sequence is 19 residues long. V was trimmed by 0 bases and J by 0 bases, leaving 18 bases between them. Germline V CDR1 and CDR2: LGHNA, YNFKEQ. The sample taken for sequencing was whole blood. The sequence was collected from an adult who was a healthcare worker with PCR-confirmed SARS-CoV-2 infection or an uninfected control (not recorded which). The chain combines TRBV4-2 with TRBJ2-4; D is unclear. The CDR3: CASSQDVARAFVAKNIQYF. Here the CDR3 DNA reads TGTGCCAGCAGCCAAGATGTGGCACGGGCCTTTGTAGCCAAAAACATTCAGTACTTC.